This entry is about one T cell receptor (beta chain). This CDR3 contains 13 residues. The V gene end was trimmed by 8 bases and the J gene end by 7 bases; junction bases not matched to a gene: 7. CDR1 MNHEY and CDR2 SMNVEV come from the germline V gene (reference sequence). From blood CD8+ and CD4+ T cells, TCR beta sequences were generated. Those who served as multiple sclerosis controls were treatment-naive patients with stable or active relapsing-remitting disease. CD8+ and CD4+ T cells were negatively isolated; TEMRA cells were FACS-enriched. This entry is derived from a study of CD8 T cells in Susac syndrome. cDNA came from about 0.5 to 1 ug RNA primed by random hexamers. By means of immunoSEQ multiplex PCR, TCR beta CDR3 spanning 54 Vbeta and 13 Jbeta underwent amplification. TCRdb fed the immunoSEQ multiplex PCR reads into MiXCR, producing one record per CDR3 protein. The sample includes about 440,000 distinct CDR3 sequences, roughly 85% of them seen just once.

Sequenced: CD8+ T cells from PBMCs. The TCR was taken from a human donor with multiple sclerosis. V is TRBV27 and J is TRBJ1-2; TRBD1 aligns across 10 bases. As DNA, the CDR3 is TGTGCCAGCCGACAGGGGGCTGGGGGTGGCTACACCTTC. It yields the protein CASRQGAGGGYTF.